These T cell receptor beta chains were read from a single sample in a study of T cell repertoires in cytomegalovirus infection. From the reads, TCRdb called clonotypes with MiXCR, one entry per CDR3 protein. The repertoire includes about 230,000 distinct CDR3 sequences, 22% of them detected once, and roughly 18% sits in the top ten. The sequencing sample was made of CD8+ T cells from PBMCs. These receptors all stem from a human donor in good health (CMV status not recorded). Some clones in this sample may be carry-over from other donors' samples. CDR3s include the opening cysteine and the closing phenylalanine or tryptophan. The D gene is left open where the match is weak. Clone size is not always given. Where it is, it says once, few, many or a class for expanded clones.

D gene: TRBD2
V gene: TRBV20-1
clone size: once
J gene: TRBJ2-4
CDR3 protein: CSARELALIQYF
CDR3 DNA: TGCAGTGCTAGAGAACTAGCGCTTATTCAGTACTTC

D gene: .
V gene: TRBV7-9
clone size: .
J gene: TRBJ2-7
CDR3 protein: CASQAGASSSYEQYF
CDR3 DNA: TGTGCCAGCCAGGCGGGGGCGAGCAGCTCCTACGAGCAGTACTTC

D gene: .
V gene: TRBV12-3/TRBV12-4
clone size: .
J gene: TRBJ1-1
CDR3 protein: CASQSLGNTEAFF
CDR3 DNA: TGTGCCAGTCAAAGCTTGGGGAACACTGAAGCTTTCTTT

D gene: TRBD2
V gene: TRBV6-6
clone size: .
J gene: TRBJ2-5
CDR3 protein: CASSAIGGAGETQYF
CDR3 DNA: TGTGCCAGCAGTGCCATCGGGGGGGCCGGGGAGACCCAGTACTTC

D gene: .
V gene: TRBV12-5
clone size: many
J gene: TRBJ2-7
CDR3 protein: CASGPPTSYEQYF
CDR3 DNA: TGTGCTAGTGGTCCGCCGACTAGCTACGAGCAGTACTTC

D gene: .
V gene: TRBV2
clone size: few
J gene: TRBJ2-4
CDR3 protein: CASSEWVLDIQYF
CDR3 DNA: TGTGCCAGCAGTGAATGGGTGCTGGACATTCAGTACTTC

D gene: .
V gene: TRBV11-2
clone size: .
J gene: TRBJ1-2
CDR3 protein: CASSLTDYGYTF
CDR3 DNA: TGTGCCAGCAGCTTAACAGACTATGGCTACACCTTC

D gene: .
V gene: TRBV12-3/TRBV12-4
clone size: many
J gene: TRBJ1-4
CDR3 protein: CATRPSGEEKLFF
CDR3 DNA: TGTGCCACCCGACCCAGTGGGGAGGAAAAACTGTTTTTT

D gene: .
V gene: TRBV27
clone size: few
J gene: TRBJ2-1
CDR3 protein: CASRPGGGVYNEQFF
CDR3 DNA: TGTGCCAGCAGGCCGGGGGGCGGGGTCTACAATGAGCAGTTCTTC

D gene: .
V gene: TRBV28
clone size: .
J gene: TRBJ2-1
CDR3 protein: CAGSFGFGTSYNEQFF
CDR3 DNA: TGTGCCGGGTCCTTCGGGTTCGGTACCTCCTACAATGAGCAGTTCTTC

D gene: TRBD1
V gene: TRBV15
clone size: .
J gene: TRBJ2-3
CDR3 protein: CATSRVETGVTDTQYF
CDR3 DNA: TGTGCCACCAGCAGAGTGGAGACAGGGGTCACAGATACGCAGTATTTT

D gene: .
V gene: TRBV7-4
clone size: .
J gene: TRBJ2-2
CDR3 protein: CASSLAHGDTGELFF
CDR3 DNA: TGTGCCAGCAGCTTAGCGCACGGAGACACCGGGGAGCTGTTTTTT

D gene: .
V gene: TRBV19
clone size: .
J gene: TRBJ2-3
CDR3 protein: CASSDVGVRADTQYF
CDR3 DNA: TGTGCCAGTAGTGACGTGGGGGTAAGGGCAGATACGCAGTATTTT

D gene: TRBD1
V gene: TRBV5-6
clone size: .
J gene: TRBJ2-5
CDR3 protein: CASSSPGQSQETQYF
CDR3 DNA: TGTGCCAGCAGCTCACCGGGACAGTCCCAAGAGACCCAGTACTTC

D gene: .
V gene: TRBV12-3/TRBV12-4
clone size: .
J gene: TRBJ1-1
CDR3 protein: CASSSNQALRLAEAFF
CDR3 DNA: TGTGCCAGCAGTTCAAACCAGGCCCTTAGGCTCGCTGAAGCTTTCTTT

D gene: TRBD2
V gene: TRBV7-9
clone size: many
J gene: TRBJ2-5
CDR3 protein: CASSPPGLAMETQYF
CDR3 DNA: TGTGCCAGCAGCCCTCCCGGACTAGCTATGGAGACCCAGTACTTC

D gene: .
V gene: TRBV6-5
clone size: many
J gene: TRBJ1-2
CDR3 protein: CASSYERGSYGYTF
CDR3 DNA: TGTGCCAGCAGTTACGAGAGGGGGTCCTATGGCTACACCTTC

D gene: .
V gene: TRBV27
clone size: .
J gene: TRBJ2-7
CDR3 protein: CASSLRSGPYEQYF
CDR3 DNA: TGTGCCAGCAGTTTACGGTCCGGGCCCTACGAGCAGTACTTC

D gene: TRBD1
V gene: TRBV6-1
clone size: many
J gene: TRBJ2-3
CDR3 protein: CATEPGQGPDTQYF
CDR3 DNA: TGTGCCACCGAACCGGGACAGGGCCCAGATACGCAGTATTTT